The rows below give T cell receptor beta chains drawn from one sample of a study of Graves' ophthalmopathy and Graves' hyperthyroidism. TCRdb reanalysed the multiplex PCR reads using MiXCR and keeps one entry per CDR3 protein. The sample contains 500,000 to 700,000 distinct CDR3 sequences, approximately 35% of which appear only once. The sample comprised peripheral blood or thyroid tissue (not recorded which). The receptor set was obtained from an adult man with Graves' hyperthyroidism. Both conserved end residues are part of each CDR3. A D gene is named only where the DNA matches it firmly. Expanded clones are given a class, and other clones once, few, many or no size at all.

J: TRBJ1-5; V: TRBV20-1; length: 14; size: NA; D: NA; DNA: TGCAGTGCTAGAGATGGACAGCGCAATCAGCCCCAGCATTTT; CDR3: CSARDGQRNQPQHF
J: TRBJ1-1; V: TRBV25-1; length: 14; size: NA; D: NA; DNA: TGTGCCAGCAGTTTAGGGGTCCGGGGGGTTGAGGCTTTCTTT; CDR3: CASSLGVRGVEAFF
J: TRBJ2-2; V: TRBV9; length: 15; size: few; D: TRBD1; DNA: TGTGCCAGCAGCGTAGTGCAGGGGGCTGGCGGGGAGCTGTTTTTT; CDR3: CASSVVQGAGGELFF
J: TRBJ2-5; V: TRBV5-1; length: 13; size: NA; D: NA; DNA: TGCGCCAGCAGCTTTGGAGCCCCAGAGACCCAGTACTTC; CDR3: CASSFGAPETQYF
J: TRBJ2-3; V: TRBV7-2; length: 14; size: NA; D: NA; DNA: TGTGCCAGCAGCTTATTTGGGAGCACAGATACGCAGTATTTT; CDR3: CASSLFGSTDTQYF
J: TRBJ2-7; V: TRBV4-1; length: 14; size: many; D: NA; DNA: TGCGCCAGCAGCCAGAGACAGGCATCCTACGAGCAGTACTTC; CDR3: CASSQRQASYEQYF
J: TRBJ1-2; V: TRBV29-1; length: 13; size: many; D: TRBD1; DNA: TGCAGCGTTGAAGAGCTACAGGGGCCTGGCTACACCTTC; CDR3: CSVEELQGPGYTF
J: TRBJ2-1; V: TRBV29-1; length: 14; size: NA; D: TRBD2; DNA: TGCAGCGTTGAAAGGTGGGAGGGCTACAATGAGCAGTTCTTC; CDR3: CSVERWEGYNEQFF
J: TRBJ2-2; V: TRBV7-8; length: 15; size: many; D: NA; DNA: TGTGCCAGCAGCCAAGGCCGGACGAACACCGGGGAGCTGTTTTTT; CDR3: CASSQGRTNTGELFF
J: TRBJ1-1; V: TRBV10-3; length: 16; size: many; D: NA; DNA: TGTGCCATCAGTGATAGGTCAGACCCTGAGAACACTGAAGCTTTCTTT; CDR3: CAISDRSDPENTEAFF
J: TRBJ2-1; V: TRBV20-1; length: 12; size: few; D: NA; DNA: TGCAGTGCAATCCTAGATTACAATGAGCAGTTCTTC; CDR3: CSAILDYNEQFF
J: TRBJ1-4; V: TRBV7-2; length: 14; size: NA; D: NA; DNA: TGTGCCAGCAGCTTACTCGGGCCCGGTGAAAAACTGTTTTTT; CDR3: CASSLLGPGEKLFF
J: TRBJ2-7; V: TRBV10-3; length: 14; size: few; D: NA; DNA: TGTGCCATCAGTGAGTCGTACAGGACCTACGAGCAGTACTTC; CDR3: CAISESYRTYEQYF
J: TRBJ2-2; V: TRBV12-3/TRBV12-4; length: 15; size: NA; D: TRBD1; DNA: TGTGCCAGCGCCCGGGGGCAGGGGGCGATCGGGGAGCTGTTTTTT; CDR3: CASARGQGAIGELFF
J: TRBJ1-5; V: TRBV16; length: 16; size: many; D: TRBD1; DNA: TGTGCCAGCAGCCAGCCCGGACAGGGTCGGGATCAGCCCCAGCATTTT; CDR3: CASSQPGQGRDQPQHF
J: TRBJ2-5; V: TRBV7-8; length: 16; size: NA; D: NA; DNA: TGTGCCAGCAGCCTGAAGAGACAGCTCACCAATCAGCCCCAGTACTTC; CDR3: CASSLKRQLTNQPQYF
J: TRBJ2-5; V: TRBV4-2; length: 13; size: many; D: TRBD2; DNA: TGTGCCAGCAGCCAAGGGCGGGAGGAGACCCAGTACTTC; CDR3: CASSQGREETQYF
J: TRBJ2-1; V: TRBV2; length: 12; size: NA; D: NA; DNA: TGTGCCAGCAGTGCATACTACAATGAGCAGTTCTTC; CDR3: CASSAYYNEQFF
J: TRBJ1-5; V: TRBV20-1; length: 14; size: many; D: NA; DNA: TGCAGTGCTCCACAGGGATCCCCCAATCAGCCCCAGCATTTT; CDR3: CSAPQGSPNQPQHF
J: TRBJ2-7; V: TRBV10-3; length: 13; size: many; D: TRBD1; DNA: TGTGCCACGGCCGGGACAGCAATCTACGAGCAGTACTTC; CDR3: CATAGTAIYEQYF
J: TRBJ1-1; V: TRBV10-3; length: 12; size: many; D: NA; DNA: TGTGCCGTCGCGGGGGTAAACACTGAAGCTTTCTTT; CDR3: CAVAGVNTEAFF
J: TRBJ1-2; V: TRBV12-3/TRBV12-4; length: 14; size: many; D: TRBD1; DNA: TGTGCCAGCAGGGTACAGGGGAGCGTCTATGGCTACACCTTC; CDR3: CASRVQGSVYGYTF
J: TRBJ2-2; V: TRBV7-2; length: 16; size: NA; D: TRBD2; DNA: TGTGCCAGCAGCCAACACCTAGCGGGAGGGACCGGGGAGCTGTTTTTT; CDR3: CASSQHLAGGTGELFF
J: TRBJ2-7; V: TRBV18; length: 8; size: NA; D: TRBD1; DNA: TGTGCCAGCTCACAACAGGGGTTC; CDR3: CASSQQGF
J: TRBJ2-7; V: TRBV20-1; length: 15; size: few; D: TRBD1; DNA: TGCAGTGCTAGCTCCCCGGACAGGGATGCCTACGAGCAGTACTTC; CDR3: CSASSPDRDAYEQYF
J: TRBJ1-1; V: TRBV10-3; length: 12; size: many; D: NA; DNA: TGTGCCATCAGTGAGTCAAAAGGTGAAGCTTTCTTT; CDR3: CAISESKGEAFF
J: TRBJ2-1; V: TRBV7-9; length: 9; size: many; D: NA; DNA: TGTGCCAGCAGCGATGAGCAGTTCTTC; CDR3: CASSDEQFF
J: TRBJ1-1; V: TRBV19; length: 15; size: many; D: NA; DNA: TGTGCCAGTAGACCCGTGGGACGAATGAACACTGAAGCTTTCTTT; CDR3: CASRPVGRMNTEAFF
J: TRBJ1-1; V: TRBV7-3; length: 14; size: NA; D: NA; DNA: TGTGCCAGCAGCCAACCGGTGCGGACTAATGAAGCTTTCTTT; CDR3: CASSQPVRTNEAFF
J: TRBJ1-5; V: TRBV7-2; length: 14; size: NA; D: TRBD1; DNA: TGTGCCAGCAGTAGGAATTGGGACAGGAGCTACGAGCATTTT; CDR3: CASSRNWDRSYEHF
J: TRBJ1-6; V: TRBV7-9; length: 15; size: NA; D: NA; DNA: TGTGCCAGCAGCTTCCGGGGAGGGATTAATTCACCCCTCCACTTT; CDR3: CASSFRGGINSPLHF
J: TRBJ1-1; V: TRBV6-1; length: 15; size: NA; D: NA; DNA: TGTGCCAGCAGTGAACTCGAGAATTCGGGCACTGAAGCTTTCTTT; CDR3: CASSELENSGTEAFF
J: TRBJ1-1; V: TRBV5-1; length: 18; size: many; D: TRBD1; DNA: TGCGCCAGCAGCTCTGGGACAGGGGGGATGTGGGAGAACACTGAAGCTTTCTTT; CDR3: CASSSGTGGMWENTEAFF
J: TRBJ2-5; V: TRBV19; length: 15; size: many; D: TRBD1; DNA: TGTGCCACTCGCTCGGACAGGGGGTTACAAGAGACCCAGTACTTC; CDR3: CATRSDRGLQETQYF
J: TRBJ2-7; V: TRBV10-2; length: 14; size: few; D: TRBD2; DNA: TGCGCCAGCAGTGTCCCGGGACTAGCTGGCGAGCAGTACTTC; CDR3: CASSVPGLAGEQYF
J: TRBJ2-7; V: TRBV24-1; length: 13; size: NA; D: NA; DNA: TGTGCCACCAGTGATTTGGGGACGCGCGAGCAGTACTTC; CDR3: CATSDLGTREQYF
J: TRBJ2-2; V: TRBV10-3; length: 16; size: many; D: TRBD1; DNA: TGTGCCATCAGTGGGTCGGGACAGACGAACACCGGGGAGCTGTTTTTT; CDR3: CAISGSGQTNTGELFF
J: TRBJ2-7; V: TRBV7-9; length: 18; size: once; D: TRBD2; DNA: TGTGCCAGCAGCTTACGGGTATTGGGGAGGGAATCCACAGATACGCAGTACTTC; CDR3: CASSLRVLGRESTDTQYF
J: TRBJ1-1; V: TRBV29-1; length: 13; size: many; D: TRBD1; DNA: TGCAGCACCCGGGACAGGGCGGTCACTGAAGCTTTCTTT; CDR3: CSTRDRAVTEAFF
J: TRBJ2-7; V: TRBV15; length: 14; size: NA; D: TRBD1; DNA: TGTGCCGCCAGCAGCCCGGACAGGGCCTACGAGCAGTACTTC; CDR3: CAASSPDRAYEQYF
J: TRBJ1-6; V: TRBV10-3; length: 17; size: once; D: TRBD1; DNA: TGTGCCATCAGTGAGTCGATGACAGGGGCAGCTTACTTACCCCTCCACTTT; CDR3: CAISESMTGAAYLPLHF
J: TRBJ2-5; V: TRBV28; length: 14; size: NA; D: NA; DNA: TGTGCCAGCAGTTTTGGTGGGGCCCAAGAGACCCAGTACTTC; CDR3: CASSFGGAQETQYF
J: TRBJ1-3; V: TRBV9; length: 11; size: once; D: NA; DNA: TGTGCCAGCAGCCCGAGGGGGACCATATATTTT; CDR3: CASSPRGTIYF
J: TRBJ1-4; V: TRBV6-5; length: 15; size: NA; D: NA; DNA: TGTGCCAGCAGTCACCCGACAGGTGCTAATGAAAAACTGTTTTTT; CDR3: CASSHPTGANEKLFF
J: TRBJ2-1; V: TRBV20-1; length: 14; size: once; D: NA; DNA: TGCAGTGCCCGAAGTCTTAGCTCCTACAATGAGCAGTTCTTC; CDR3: CSARSLSSYNEQFF
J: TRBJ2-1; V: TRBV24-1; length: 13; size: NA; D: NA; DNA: TGTGCCACCAGTGATTTTGGGTCCAATGAGCAGTTCTTC; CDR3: CATSDFGSNEQFF
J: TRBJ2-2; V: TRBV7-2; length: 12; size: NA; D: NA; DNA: TGTGCCAGCAGCTCAGCCGGCGGGGAGCTGTTTTTT; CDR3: CASSSAGGELFF